The T cell receptor beta chain under discussion was sequenced for a study of blood T cell repertoires in COVID-19. At the level of the study: T cells, B-cell-depleted T cells, or PBMCs provided the cDNA or gDNA that served as material.

Assay: immunoSEQ multiplex PCR; the TCRdb copy retains only in-frame clones and omits some. The data hold some 180,000 clones, with 78% observed a single time. The CDR3 consists of 14 residues. V was pared by 3 bases and J by 4 bases, with 4 bases of the junction left unmatched. Germline V gene lookup returns CDR1 KGHDR and CDR2 SFDVKD. The rearrangement links TRBV24-1 to TRBJ1-2; 7 bases are a match to TRBD1. The TCR originated in a woman older than 75 with active or convalescent COVID-19. Input material: peripheral blood. The CDR3: CATSDPGTAYGYTF. CDR3 DNA: TGTGCCACCAGTGATCCAGGGACAGCCTATGGCTACACCTTC.